This T cell receptor beta chain was captured in a study of blood T cell repertoires in COVID-19. On the study more broadly: Samples taken during acute and convalescent COVID-19 were collected in the United States, Italy and Spain. In each case, the material was cDNA or gDNA derived from T cells, B-cell-depleted T cells, or PBMCs.

TCRdb keeps only in-frame clones here, not all; method: immunoSEQ multiplex PCR. The data hold 190,000 or so clones, with about four fifths observed a single time. Per the germline V gene, CDR1 is MNHEY and CDR2 is SVGAGI. There are 14 residues in the CDR3. Trimming at V came to 6 bases and at J to 1 base, leaving 4 bases not matched to a gene. V and J are TRBV6-5 and TRBJ1-1, with 8 bases aligning to TRBD1. Sequenced: peripheral blood. The sequence was obtained from a man aged 45-65 years with active or convalescent COVID-19. CDR3 in DNA: TGTGCCAGCAGAGTAACAGGGGGGAACACTGAAGCTTTCTTT. The encoded protein is CASRVTGGNTEAFF.